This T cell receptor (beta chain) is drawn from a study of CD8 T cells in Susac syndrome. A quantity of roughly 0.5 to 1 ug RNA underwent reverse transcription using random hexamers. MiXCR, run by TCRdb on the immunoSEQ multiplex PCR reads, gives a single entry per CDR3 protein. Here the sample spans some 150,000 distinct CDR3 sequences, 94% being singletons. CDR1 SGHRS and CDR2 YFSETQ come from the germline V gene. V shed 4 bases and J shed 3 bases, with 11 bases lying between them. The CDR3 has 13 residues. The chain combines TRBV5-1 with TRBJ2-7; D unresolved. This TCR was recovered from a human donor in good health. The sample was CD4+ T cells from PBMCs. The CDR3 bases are TGCGCCAGCAGCGAAAGGGTCCACTACGAGCAGTACTTC. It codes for CASSERVHYEQYF.